This T cell receptor (beta chain) was retrieved from a study of yellow fever vaccine responses in identical twins. TCRdb analysed the RT-PCR reads with MiXCR anew, one entry per CDR3 protein. Here the sample spans about 13,000 distinct CDR3 sequences, almost 85% being singletons. On this clonotype: Antigen unknown.

Broader study findings: The authors reported partly convergent, partly personalized vaccine responses in identical twins.

The CDR3 totals 14 residues. Per germline, CDR1 MDHEN and CDR2 SYDVKM. V shed 5 bases and J shed 0 bases, with 11 bases lying between them. Sequencing was performed on T cells from blood (PBMCs), unsorted or a sorted subset (not recorded which), taken before or after yellow fever vaccination (not recorded which). This TCR came from a woman younger than 35 who received the yellow fever vaccine. This rearrangement joins TRBV28 to TRBJ2-7; perhaps TRBD2 as D (5 bases). The DNA of the CDR3 is TGTGCCAGCAGTCGAGCGGATTACTCCTACGAGCAGTACTTC. Protein: CASSRADYSYEQYF. Complete variable domain (other parts from reference TRBV28 and TRBJ2-7): DVKVTQSSRYLVKRTGEKVFLECVQDMDHENMFWYRQDPGLGLRLIYFSYDVKMKEKGDIPEGYSVSREKKERFSLILESASTNQTSMYLCASSRADYSYEQYFGPGTRLTVT.